This is a list of T cell receptor beta chains from one sample in a study of T cells after yellow fever vaccination. TCRdb redid the calling of the 5' RACE reads with MiXCR, one entry per CDR3 protein. The sample includes approximately 110,000 distinct CDR3 sequences, about 7% of them seen just once. Sample: CD4+ T cells sorted from PBMCs, taken more than 8 days after the first yellow fever vaccination. The origin of the receptors is a man between 18 and 29 years old who received the YFV17D yellow fever vaccine. Both conserved end residues are part of each CDR3. The D gene is left open where the match is weak. Expanded clones get a size class; other rows say once, few or many, or leave the size out.

abundance,d_gene,v_gene,j_gene,CDR3aa,CDR3nt
many,TRBD2,TRBV11-2,TRBJ2-2,CASSLVGGTLTGELFF,TGTGCCAGCAGCTTAGTCGGGGGGACCCTGACCGGGGAGCTGTTTTTT
.,.,TRBV12-3/TRBV12-4,TRBJ1-1,CASSPGRRTEAFF,TGTGCCAGCAGTCCTGGACGGAGGACTGAAGCTTTCTTT
many,TRBD1,TRBV18,TRBJ2-7,CASSGTGAYEQYF,TGTGCCAGCTCAGGGACAGGAGCCTACGAGCAGTACTTC
many,TRBD2,TRBV24-1,TRBJ2-5,CATSATGGPVDGTQYF,TGTGCCACCAGTGCTACGGGGGGACCCGTCGATGGGACCCAGTACTTC
.,TRBD1,TRBV18,TRBJ2-5,CASSRLPGGEETQYF,TGTGCCAGCTCCCGACTGCCAGGGGGCGAGGAGACCCAGTACTTC
few,TRBD1,TRBV12-3/TRBV12-4,TRBJ1-1,CASSLLGGGQGAITEAFF,TGTGCCAGCAGTTTATTAGGTGGAGGACAGGGGGCGATCACTGAAGCTTTCTTT
.,.,TRBV4-3,TRBJ2-3,CASSQENRDTQYF,TGCGCCAGCAGCCAAGAGAATCGGGATACGCAGTATTTT
few,.,TRBV5-1,TRBJ1-3,CASSLGSLSGNTIYF,TGCGCCAGCAGCTTGGGTAGCCTCTCTGGAAACACCATATATTTT
many,TRBD1,TRBV20-1,TRBJ1-1,CSARDPGQGAYAFF,TGCAGTGCTAGAGACCCGGGACAGGGGGCTTATGCTTTCTTT
many,TRBD2,TRBV29-1,TRBJ2-2,CSVVTSGGTGELFF,TGCAGCGTTGTCACTAGCGGGGGCACCGGGGAGCTGTTTTTT
.,TRBD1,TRBV5-1,TRBJ2-5,CASSFQLTGGQETQYF,TGCGCCAGCAGCTTCCAACTGACAGGGGGCCAAGAGACCCAGTACTTC
many,TRBD1,TRBV11-2,TRBJ2-3,CASSNRGILTDTQYF,TGTGCCAGCAGCAACAGGGGAATACTCACAGATACGCAGTATTTT
many,.,TRBV7-9,TRBJ1-1,CASSLGGGVGTEAFF,TGTGCCAGCAGCTTAGGCGGGGGGGTGGGCACTGAAGCTTTCTTT
few,.,TRBV5-1,TRBJ2-2,CASSLDWTLNTGELFF,TGCGCCAGCAGCTTGGACTGGACTCTCAACACCGGGGAGCTGTTTTTT
many,.,TRBV20-1,TRBJ2-3,CSARSYLTDTQYF,TGCAGTGCTAGATCTTACCTCACAGATACGCAGTATTTT
.,TRBD2,TRBV5-4,TRBJ2-1,CASSSGGTTWDEQFF,TGTGCCAGCAGCTCAGGCGGGACTACTTGGGATGAGCAGTTCTTC
many,.,TRBV5-1,TRBJ2-2,CASSLDSQNTGELFF,TGCGCCAGCAGCTTAGACAGCCAGAACACCGGGGAGCTGTTTTTT
many,.,TRBV4-3,TRBJ2-2,CASSQEPGRAGELFF,TGCGCCAGCAGCCAAGAGCCGGGTAGGGCCGGGGAGCTGTTTTTT
many,.,TRBV10-3,TRBJ2-5,CAISESGQEQTQYF,TGTGCCATCAGTGAGTCCGGGCAGGAGCAGACCCAGTACTTC
many,TRBD2,TRBV28,TRBJ2-1,CASVPRWRGAYNEQFF,TGTGCCAGCGTACCTCGTTGGCGGGGGGCCTACAATGAGCAGTTCTTC
many,.,TRBV12-3/TRBV12-4,TRBJ1-2,CASSFLAYGYTF,TGTGCCAGCAGTTTTCTTGCGTATGGCTACACCTTC
many,.,TRBV5-1,TRBJ2-2,CASSLVEGANTGELFF,TGCGCCAGCAGCTTGGTGGAGGGTGCGAACACCGGGGAGCTGTTTTTT
many,TRBD2,TRBV7-2,TRBJ2-3,CASSPMGLAGDTQYF,TGTGCCAGCAGCCCAATGGGACTAGCAGGAGATACGCAGTATTTT
many,TRBD1,TRBV30,TRBJ1-5,CAWSVGTGRQPQHF,TGTGCCTGGAGTGTAGGGACAGGGCGACAGCCCCAGCATTTT
many,.,TRBV11-2,TRBJ2-3,CASSPRPSLRGDTQYF,TGTGCCAGCAGCCCCCGGCCCTCGCTACGGGGAGATACGCAGTATTTT
many,.,TRBV11-2,TRBJ2-2,CASSIGRYTGELFF,TGTGCCAGCAGCATCGGACGATACACCGGGGAGCTGTTTTTT
.,TRBD1,TRBV12-3/TRBV12-4,TRBJ1-2,CASSLKGAYGYTF,TGTGCCAGCAGTTTAAAGGGGGCCTATGGCTACACCTTC
many,.,TRBV4-3,TRBJ1-3,CASSQQSSGNTIYF,TGCGCCAGCAGCCAACAGAGCTCTGGAAACACCATATATTTT
few,.,TRBV20-1,TRBJ2-5,CSATQSQETQYF,TGCAGTGCTACACAATCCCAAGAGACCCAGTACTTC
few,.,TRBV10-2,TRBJ1-1,CASRDVGGNTEAFF,TGCGCCAGCAGGGATGTCGGTGGTAACACTGAAGCTTTCTTT
many,.,TRBV7-2,TRBJ1-6,CASSQYNSPLHF,TGTGCCAGCAGCCAATATAATTCACCCCTCCACTTT
many,.,TRBV27,TRBJ2-3,CASSLRTYTDTQYF,TGTGCCAGCAGTTTAAGGACTTACACAGATACGCAGTATTTT
many,TRBD2,TRBV2,TRBJ2-7,CASSSTSARPEQYF,TGTGCCAGCAGTTCGACTAGCGCCCGTCCCGAGCAGTACTTC
many,.,TRBV5-1,TRBJ2-2,CASSSNSNTGELFF,TGCGCCAGCAGCTCAAATTCGAACACCGGGGAGCTGTTTTTT
many,.,TRBV7-2,TRBJ2-7,CASSSQSSYEQYF,TGTGCCAGCAGCTCCCAATCCTCCTACGAGCAGTACTTC
many,.,TRBV5-1,TRBJ1-2,CASSPHGQHGYTF,TGCGCCAGCAGTCCCCACGGACAGCATGGCTACACCTTC
many,TRBD2,TRBV6-2/TRBV6-3,TRBJ2-3,CASSYSPGTSGATDTQYF,TGTGCCAGCAGTTACTCTCCCGGGACTAGCGGGGCCACAGATACGCAGTATTTT
many,.,TRBV6-2/TRBV6-3,TRBJ1-5,CASRSLQGNQPQHF,TGTGCCAGCAGATCACTACAGGGCAATCAGCCCCAGCATTTT
many,.,TRBV7-6,TRBJ2-7,CASSLSHANEQYF,TGTGCCAGCAGCTTAAGCCATGCCAACGAGCAGTACTTC
many,.,TRBV4-1,TRBJ2-5,CASSQQGPLPPTQYF,TGCGCCAGCAGCCAACAGGGACCTCTTCCGCCGACCCAGTACTTC
.,TRBD2,TRBV20-1,TRBJ2-2,CCARHARGGGSAGELFF,TGCTGTGCTAGACACGCCCGGGGGGGCGGGTCGGCCGGGGAGCTGTTTTTT
many,TRBD2,TRBV10-3,TRBJ2-1,CATGSGTSGGNEQFF,TGTGCCACCGGATCCGGGACTAGCGGGGGAAATGAGCAGTTCTTC
few,TRBD1,TRBV20-1,TRBJ1-1,CIRINPGGEGLVNTEAFF,TGCATCCGAATAAACCCAGGGGGCGAAGGTTTGGTGAACACTGAAGCTTTCTTT
many,TRBD2,TRBV5-1,TRBJ2-1,CASTTGRGSGYNEQFF,TGCGCCAGCACCACCGGGCGGGGGAGTGGCTACAATGAGCAGTTCTTC